This T cell receptor (beta chain) appears in the sequencing data of a study of CD8 T cells in Susac syndrome. After extraction with the RNeasy kit, roughly 0.45 to 1 ug of the RNA was reverse transcribed using random hexamers. TCRdb processed the immunoSEQ multiplex PCR reads anew with MiXCR; each CDR3 protein has one entry. The sample has around 180,000 distinct CDR3 sequences, 95% seen once; the top ten hold 0.15% to 0.2%. The study used treatment-naive patients who had stable or active relapsing-remitting disease as multiple sclerosis controls. TEMRA cells were FACS-enriched, and CD8+ and CD4+ T cells were isolated negatively. The CDR3 loop spans 14 amino acids. Germline values: CDR1 LNHNV, CDR2 YYDKDF (reference sequence). V dropped 5 bases and J dropped 1; count of bases not matched to a gene: 4.

Sequences were obtained from CD8+ T cells from PBMCs. The TCR sequence derives from a human donor with multiple sclerosis. The chain joins TRBV15 to TRBJ1-1; TRBD1 agrees at 7 bases. The CDR3 nucleotides are TGTGCCACCAGCTTCGGGACAGAGAACACTGAAGCTTTCTTT. This translates into CATSFGTENTEAFF.